This T cell receptor beta chain appears in the sequencing data of a study of identical twins. Study-wide results and limits: Out-of-frame sharing of TCR alpha in monozygotic twins was underestimated by models.

A word on this clonotype: Its antigen is still unknown.

All donors were healthy, and all were Caucasian. TCRdb ran MiXCR on the 5' RACE reads and lists one entry per CDR3 protein. The table shows 500,000 to 650,000 distinct CDR3 sequences, with approximately 20% occurring only once. This CDR3 has 14 amino acids. Per germline, CDR1 LNHNV and CDR2 YYDKDF (reference sequence). Trimming pared 6 bases from V and 5 bases from J, leaving 13 bases between. These data were also reused for a study on yellow fever vaccine responses in identical twins.

The material sequenced was CD4+ T cells sorted from blood. The gene calls are TRBV15 and TRBJ1-4; TRBD1 is a possible D gene (6 bases). The receptor comes from a woman aged 18-29 years in good health. In DNA form, the CDR3 reads TGTGCCACCAGAAGGGGGGGCGAGAATGAAAAACTGTTTTTT. This sequence encodes CATRRGGENEKLFF.